This is a list of T cell receptor beta chains from one sample in a study of breast tumors, draining lymph nodes, adjacent tissues. TCRdb used MiXCR to reprocess the multiplex PCR reads, holding one entry per CDR3 protein. The sample has around 250,000 distinct CDR3 sequences, less than 40% seen once. The sample consisted of axillary lymph node tissue. These receptor sequences come from a female donor with breast cancer. Some clones in this sample may be carry-over from other donors' samples. Both conserved end residues are part of each CDR3. The order of the fields is clone size, J gene, V gene, D gene, CDR3 DNA, CDR3 protein. The D gene is left open where the match is weak. Size tells how often a clone was seen (once, few, many) or the class of an expanded clone, and some rows leave it out.

size: .; J: TRBJ2-7; V: TRBV18; D: .; DNA: TGTGCCAGCCCACCGGCGGGGAACGCCTACGAGCAGTACTTC; CDR3: CASPPAGNAYEQYF
size: .; J: TRBJ2-2; V: TRBV7-3; D: TRBD1; DNA: TGTGCCAGCAGCTTGGCAGGGACAGGCACCGGGGAGCTGTTTTTT; CDR3: CASSLAGTGTGELFF
size: .; J: TRBJ2-5; V: TRBV10-3; D: .; DNA: TGTGCCATCAGCGGGGAAGGTGAACCCAATGGGGCCCAGTACTTC; CDR3: CAISGEGEPNGAQYF
size: few; J: TRBJ2-3; V: TRBV30; D: .; DNA: TGTGTCTGGAGTTGGGGGCCCACAGATACGCAGTATTTT; CDR3: CVWSWGPTDTQYF
size: .; J: TRBJ2-1; V: TRBV19; D: .; DNA: TGTGCCAGTAGTAACCCAGGGGGGGCCTACAATGAGCAGTTCTTC; CDR3: CASSNPGGAYNEQFF
size: many; J: TRBJ2-6; V: TRBV5-1; D: TRBD1; DNA: TGCGCCAGCAGCCCTGGGACAGGGGGCGCTTACGGGGCCAACGTCCTGACTTTC; CDR3: CASSPGTGGAYGANVLTF
size: many; J: TRBJ2-3; V: TRBV2; D: .; DNA: TGTGCCAGCAGTGAACTGACCCCGAGACCAGATACGCAGTATTTT; CDR3: CASSELTPRPDTQYF
size: many; J: TRBJ2-1; V: TRBV2; D: TRBD2; DNA: TGTGCCAGCAGTTCCGGGACTAGCAATGAGCAGTTCTTC; CDR3: CASSSGTSNEQFF
size: .; J: TRBJ2-7; V: TRBV30; D: .; DNA: TGTGCCTGGAGTGGGGTAGTTCTTTACGAGCAGTACTTC; CDR3: CAWSGVVLYEQYF
size: many; J: TRBJ2-1; V: TRBV7-2; D: TRBD1; DNA: TGTGCCAGCAGCCCATTACAGGGGGCTTCCTACAATGAGCAGTTCTTC; CDR3: CASSPLQGASYNEQFF
size: many; J: TRBJ1-2; V: TRBV19; D: .; DNA: TGTGCCAGTATGGGGAGCCTCCCCTATGGCTACACCTTC; CDR3: CASMGSLPYGYTF
size: .; J: TRBJ2-1; V: TRBV19; D: TRBD1; DNA: TGTGCCAGTAGTCCCACCCCCGGGACAGGGGTGAATGAGCAGTTCTTC; CDR3: CASSPTPGTGVNEQFF
size: once; J: TRBJ1-6; V: TRBV2; D: TRBD1; DNA: TGTGCCAGCAGCAGCCTGACAGGGGGAGGGTCACCCCTCCACTTT; CDR3: CASSSLTGGGSPLHF
size: many; J: TRBJ2-2; V: TRBV4-3; D: .; DNA: TGCGCCAGCAGCCCCATATTGGGTGGGGGGGAGCTGTTTTTT; CDR3: CASSPILGGGELFF
size: .; J: TRBJ2-5; V: TRBV5-1; D: .; DNA: TGCGCCAGCAGCTTGGGGAGGCTAGCAGGATTGTACCAAGAGACCCAGTACTTC; CDR3: CASSLGRLAGLYQETQYF
size: .; J: TRBJ2-7; V: TRBV6-5; D: .; DNA: TGTGCCAGCAGTTACATCGGAGGGGGCTTCGAGCAGTACTTC; CDR3: CASSYIGGGFEQYF
size: many; J: TRBJ2-7; V: TRBV6-6; D: .; DNA: TGTGCCAGCAGTCCCGGTCAGGGTAGGGTCTACGAGCAGTACTTC; CDR3: CASSPGQGRVYEQYF
size: many; J: TRBJ2-7; V: TRBV5-1; D: TRBD2; DNA: TGCGCCAGCAGCTTGGGACTAGCGGGAGGTTACGAGCAGTACTTC; CDR3: CASSLGLAGGYEQYF
size: .; J: TRBJ2-3; V: TRBV6-5; D: TRBD1; DNA: TGTGCCAGCAGAGTGGGACAGGCGGTGGATACGCAGTATTTT; CDR3: CASRVGQAVDTQYF
size: many; J: TRBJ2-1; V: TRBV5-1; D: .; DNA: TGCGCCAGCAGCTTTCTGGGGGGAGCTTACAATGAGCAGTTCTTC; CDR3: CASSFLGGAYNEQFF
size: many; J: TRBJ1-2; V: TRBV5-1; D: .; DNA: TGCGCCAGCAGCCTCGGGACGTTGGATGGCTACACCTTC; CDR3: CASSLGTLDGYTF
size: once; J: TRBJ2-1; V: TRBV20-1; D: .; DNA: TGCAGTGCTAGAGATCTGAGTCGGGAGAGATCCTACAATGAGCAGTTCTTC; CDR3: CSARDLSRERSYNEQFF
size: many; J: TRBJ2-1; V: TRBV19; D: TRBD2; DNA: TGTGCCAGTAGTATAACCGGACTAGCTGGGAATGAGCAGTTCTTC; CDR3: CASSITGLAGNEQFF
size: .; J: TRBJ2-5; V: TRBV20-1; D: TRBD1; DNA: TGCAGTGCTAGATTGGGACAGCAACAAGAGACCCAGTACTTC; CDR3: CSARLGQQQETQYF
size: many; J: TRBJ2-1; V: TRBV5-6; D: .; DNA: TGTGCCAGCAGCTTCGTGGGACGGTACAATGAGCAGTTCTTC; CDR3: CASSFVGRYNEQFF
size: many; J: TRBJ2-7; V: TRBV29-1; D: TRBD1; DNA: TGCAGCGTCGGCCTTGGACAGGGATTGGAGCAGTACTTC; CDR3: CSVGLGQGLEQYF
size: .; J: TRBJ2-2; V: TRBV12-3/TRBV12-4; D: TRBD2; DNA: TGTGCCAGCAGTTTCTGCGGGGGGCTGTTTTTT; CDR3: CASSFCGGLFF
size: many; J: TRBJ2-7; V: TRBV29-1; D: TRBD1; DNA: TGCAGCGGGGGACCGGGACAGGGCTACGAGCAGTACTTC; CDR3: CSGGPGQGYEQYF
size: many; J: TRBJ2-2; V: TRBV11-2; D: .; DNA: TGTGCCAGCAGACCGGGACGGAACACCGGGGAGCTGTTTTTT; CDR3: CASRPGRNTGELFF
size: many; J: TRBJ2-6; V: TRBV6-1; D: TRBD1; DNA: TGTGCCAGCAGTGAAGACAGGGGCCACACCATCTCTGGGGCCAACGTCCTGACTTTC; CDR3: CASSEDRGHTISGANVLTF
size: .; J: TRBJ2-1; V: TRBV10-2; D: TRBD2; DNA: TGCGCCAGCAAAAAAACCGGGACTAGCGAGTCCGTGGGCTCCTACAATGAGCAGTTCTTC; CDR3: CASKKTGTSESVGSYNEQFF
size: .; J: TRBJ1-2; V: TRBV7-9; D: TRBD1; DNA: TGTGCCAGCAGCTCCAGGGAGGGGGCCTCGAAACTCCTCTATGGCTACACCTTC; CDR3: CASSSREGASKLLYGYTF
size: many; J: TRBJ1-2; V: TRBV10-3; D: .; DNA: TGTGCCATCAGTGATTTCGGGGGGGACTATGGCTACACCTTC; CDR3: CAISDFGGDYGYTF